A single sample gave rise to the 16 T cell receptor beta chains below, sequenced in a study of Graves' ophthalmopathy and Graves' hyperthyroidism. RNA served as the template for amplifying TCR beta CDR3 regions. RT-PCR was first run with HTBI primers, then multiplex PCR in a second round. Each CDR3 protein is one row after TCRdb ran MiXCR on the multiplex PCR reads. The sample records approximately 480,000 distinct CDR3 sequences, over 13% being singletons. Material for sequencing was blood. The source is a woman aged 30 to 39 with Graves' ophthalmopathy.

This clonotype was counted at least ten times. CDR3 residues: CSAQRGETQYF. The CDR3 region has the DNA TGCAGTGCTCAACGTGGGGAGACCCAGTACTTC. The chain couples TRBV20-1 to TRBJ2-5; D not certain. Trimming cost V 5 bases and J 5 bases, with 9 bases left between them. The CDR3 spans 11 residues. Germline V gene lookup returns CDR1 DFQATT and CDR2 SNEGSKA (reference sequence).

This clonotype was counted only a few times. The gene calls are TRBV6-5 and TRBJ2-1; TRBD1 is a possible D gene (6 bases). Per the germline V gene, CDR1 is MNHEY and CDR2 is SVGAGI. CDR3 length: 16 amino acids. Trimming pared 1 base from V and 0 bases from J, leaving 10 bases between. The CDR3 DNA is TGTGCCAGCAGTTACTACGGGACAAGCTCCTACAATGAGCAGTTCTTC. As protein: CASSYYGTSSYNEQFF.

This clonotype appeared many times. The chain carries TRBV5-1 and TRBJ2-7, with a possible D match to TRBD2 (5 bases). The CDR3 sequence is 14 residues long. From germline, CDR1 is SGHRS and CDR2 YFSETQ. V was shortened by 0 bases and J by 5 bases, with 12 bases between the two germline ends. DNA for the CDR3: TGCGCCAGCAGCTTGGCGGGGAGACTGAACGAGCAGTACTTC. Translating it yields CASSLAGRLNEQYF.

This clonotype was recorded many times. This rearrangement joins TRBV30 to TRBJ2-5; D call uncertain. Trimming took 0 bases from V and 4 from J, leaving 12 bases between them. CDR1 GTSNPN and CDR2 SVGIG come from the germline V gene (reference sequence). The CDR3 has 14 amino acids. CDR3 coding DNA: TGTGCCTGGAGTGTACTGACCTCCGGAGAGACCCAGTACTTC. Residues: CAWSVLTSGETQYF.

This clonotype was counted at least ten times. V is TRBV30 and J is TRBJ1-2; D might be TRBD1 (6 bases). Germline V CDR1 and CDR2: GTSNPN, SVGIG (reference sequence). Trimming left V 2 bases short and J 7 bases short, with 11 bases between. The CDR3 is 12 residues long. In DNA, the CDR3 is TGTGCCTGGAGTCCAACAGGGACTGGCTACACCTTC. It translates to CAWSPTGTGYTF.

This clonotype was observed at least ten times. The chain is built from TRBV29-1 and TRBJ1-2; possibly TRBD1 for D (5 bases). CDR3 length: 18 residues. Trimming cost V 2 bases and J 0 bases, with 22 bases left between them. Germline V CDR1 and CDR2: SQVTM, ANQGSEA. The CDR3 reads CSVELVGSGIGANYGYTF. The CDR3 DNA reads TGCAGCGTTGAATTGGTTGGGTCAGGGATTGGAGCTAACTATGGCTACACCTTC.

A note on this clonotype: Mismatch with germline at one junction end may stem from a read error. The CDR3 sequence is CASSPPASGTLNTGELFF. The CDR3 DNA sequence: TGTGCCAGCTCCCCACCAGCTAGCGGGACCCTGAACACCGGGGAGCTGTTTTTT. The rearrangement links TRBV18 to TRBJ2-2, with 9 bases matching TRBD2. Germline V gene sequence: CDR1 KGHSH, CDR2 LQKENI. The CDR3 spans 18 residues.

In this sample, this clonotype turned up many times. This rearrangement joins TRBV6-2 or TRBV6-3 to TRBJ2-7; D call uncertain. The CDR3 contains 13 residues. CDR1 and CDR2 from the germline V gene are MNHEY and SVGEGT. The ends were cut back, 7 bases at V and 3 bases at J, with 13 bases in the middle. The CDR3 DNA follows: TGTGCCAGCACTGGCTACTCCTTCTACGAGCAGTACTTC. Its translation is CASTGYSFYEQYF.

Ten or more counts support this clonotype. The V call is TRBV9, the J call TRBJ2-5; 7 nucleotides line up with TRBD1. This CDR3 is 14 amino acids long. V trimming: 2 bases; J trimming: 5 bases; junction bases outside the gene matches: 6. Germline lookup yields CDR1 SGDLS and CDR2 YYNGEE. CDR3 protein: CASSVDRELETQYF. The CDR3 bases are TGTGCCAGCAGCGTTGACAGGGAATTGGAGACCCAGTACTTC.

Many counts were recorded for this clonotype. The junction departs from the called germline gene at one end, perhaps through a read error. The chain couples TRBV12-3 or TRBV12-4 to TRBJ2-7, with TRBD1 matching 7 bases. CDR3 length: 13 residues. The CDR3 loop is CASSRGTVYGQYF. The CDR3, as DNA: TGTGCCAGCAGCCGAGGGACAGTCTACGGGCAGTACTTC.

Many counts were recorded for this clonotype. The J gene is TRBJ2-7, the V gene TRBV2; the D gene is possibly TRBD1 (5 bases). CDR3 length equals 12 residues. CDR1 is SNHLY and CDR2 is FYNNEI in the germline V gene. V was shortened by 5 bases and J by 4 bases, with 9 bases between the two germline ends. The DNA for the CDR3 is TGTGCCAGCAGTTCCGCAGGGTACGAGCAGTACTTC. It specifies CASSSAGYEQYF.

This clonotype was detected many times. This CDR3 is CASQSSGNTIYF. The CDR3 nucleotides read TGTGCCAGCCAGTCCTCTGGAAACACCATATATTTT. The rearrangement links TRBV12-3 or TRBV12-4 to TRBJ1-3; D not certain. Trimming took off 8 bases at V and 0 bases at J, with 5 bases between the two ends. The length of the CDR3 is 12 residues.

This clonotype was detected ten times or more. V and J are TRBV19 and TRBJ1-1; D gene uncertain. The germline CDR1 and CDR2 sequences are LNHDA and SQIVND (reference sequence). The CDR3 length is 13 residues. V was trimmed by 3 bases and J by 5 bases, leaving 10 bases between them. The CDR3 coding sequence is TGTGCCAGTAGTATTGGTCGAGGGACTGAAGCTTTCTTT. It yields the protein CASSIGRGTEAFF.

This clonotype was observed at least ten times. V is TRBV28 and J is TRBJ1-5; D gene unclear. Germline CDR1 is MDHEN and CDR2 is SYDVKM. The V and J ends lost 2 bases and 0 bases respectively, with 11 bases between them. The CDR3 has 16 residues. The CDR3, as DNA: TGTGCCAGCAGTTTACTTTCAGTTAGTAGCAATCAGCCCCAGCATTTT. It is translated as CASSLLSVSSNQPQHF.

The chain employs TRBV11-2 and TRBJ1-2, with a possible D match to TRBD1 (6 bases). Germline V gives CDR1 SGHAT, CDR2 FQNNGV. V lost 4 bases to trimming and J lost 2 bases, with 17 bases between them. The CDR3 runs 16 residues. CDR3 DNA sequence: TGTGCCAGCAGCTCTCCCGGGACATCCGCCAACTATGGCTACACCTTC. This translates into CASSSPGTSANYGYTF.

This clonotype has only a few counts. This chain connects TRBV9 to TRBJ2-2; D is unresolved. The CDR3 is 16 residues long. CDR1 and CDR2 from the germline V gene are SGDLS and YYNGEE. V gave up 0 bases and J gave up 1 base, with 10 bases separating them. CDR3 sequence reads: CASSVEVSLNTGELFF. As DNA, the CDR3 is TGTGCCAGCAGCGTAGAGGTTAGCTTGAACACCGGGGAGCTGTTTTTT.